One T cell receptor beta chain is described in this entry. Thawed, overnight-rested PBMC were stained with GMM-loaded CD1B tetramer, viability dye and anti-CD3, then sorted. The CD1B tetramers carried C32 glucose monomycolate purified from Rhodococcus equi. Approximately 94,000 tetramer-negative cells were sorted from each donor. The data were taken from a study of T cells in tuberculosis. Study-level findings and limits: Some low-affinity tetramer-binding T cells may be absent from this sample.

CDR3 length: 15 residues. The junction had 6 bases not matched to a gene; V was cut back by 7 bases and J by 2 bases. CDR1 and CDR2 from the germline V gene are SNHLY and FYNNEI. TCRdb keeps only in-frame clones here, not all; method: immunoSEQ multiplex PCR. Seen here are 61,000 or so clones, about 76% observed once, and the top ten hold over 10%. The sequencing sample was made of CD1b-GMM tetramer-negative cells sorted from PBMCs. This receptor was identified in an adult woman with latent tuberculosis. This chain connects TRBV2 to TRBJ2-3; TRBD2 matches 10 bases. CDR3 sequence reads: CASTSSGSLTDTQYF. The CDR3, as DNA: TGTGCCAGCACCTCTAGCGGGAGCCTCACAGATACGCAGTATTTT.